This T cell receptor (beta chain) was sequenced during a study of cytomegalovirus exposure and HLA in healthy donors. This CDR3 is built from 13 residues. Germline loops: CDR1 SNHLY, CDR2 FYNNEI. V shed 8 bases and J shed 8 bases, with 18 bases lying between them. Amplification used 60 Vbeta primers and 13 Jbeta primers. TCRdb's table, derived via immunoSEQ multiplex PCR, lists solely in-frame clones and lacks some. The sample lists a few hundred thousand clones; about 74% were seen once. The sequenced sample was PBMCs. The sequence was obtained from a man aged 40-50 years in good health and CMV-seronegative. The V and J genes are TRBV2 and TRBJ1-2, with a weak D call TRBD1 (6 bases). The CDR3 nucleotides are TGTGCCAGCCAAAGGGGGACGGGCGAGGGCTACACCTTC. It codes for CASQRGTGEGYTF.